The present T cell receptor (beta chain) was sequenced within a study of cytomegalovirus exposure and HLA in healthy donors. Study outcomes and limitations: Researchers reported in a later analysis that a missense DCLRE1C variant was tied to TCR beta V- and J-gene trimming. The study reported that TCR beta sequences accurately predicted HLA-A and HLA-B alleles in most subjects.

Remarks on this clone: Its antigen is undetermined.

PCR used 60 Vbeta primers and 13 Jbeta primers. Profiling relied on immunoSEQ multiplex PCR, and the TCRdb table lists in-frame clones only, not all of them. The sample contains 200,000 to 250,000 clones, about 85% of which appear only once. The V gene end was trimmed by 3 bases and the J gene end by 9 bases; junction bases not matched to a gene: 3. Germline CDR1 and CDR2: LNHDA and SQIVND (reference sequence). The CDR3 consists of 14 residues. Source material: PBMCs. The TCR comes from a human donor in good health. The chain recombines TRBV19 with TRBJ2-1; 12 bases agree with TRBD2. CDR3 region: CASSILAGGSEQFF. CDR3 nucleotides: TGTGCCAGTAGTATCCTAGCGGGAGGGAGTGAGCAGTTCTTC.